This T cell receptor (beta chain) was sequenced during a study of T cell repertoires in cytomegalovirus infection. Study context: Recently identified HLA-C-restricted CMV epitopes were used, and well-studied HLA-B-restricted CMV epitopes were used as well. In public TCR beta signatures, there were indications of both CMV infection and matching HLA type.

Study results and limitations: HLA-C-restricted CMV clonotypes gave the most frequent clonotype in two of eight donors.

This clonotype was seen more than once but under ten times. Its antigen is as yet unknown. The CDR3 spans 13 residues. CDR1 and CDR2 (germline): SEHNR, FQNEAQ (reference sequence). V lost 5 bases and J 7 bases, leaving 15 bases between the germline ends. From the reads, TCRdb called clonotypes with MiXCR, one entry per CDR3 protein. The table shows about 920,000 distinct CDR3 sequences, with approximately 32% occurring only once. The sequences come from cultured CD8+ T cells from PBMCs, collected from culture after CMV antigen stimulation. The TCR was taken from a human donor in good health (CMV status not recorded). Some clones in this sample may be carry-over from other donors' samples. The genes are TRBV7-9 and TRBJ2-7; the D gene could be TRBD1 or TRBD2 (5 bases each). In DNA form, the CDR3 reads TGTGCCAGCAGCCCGCCTGGGACCGTTGAGCAGTACTTC. Translating gives CASSPPGTVEQYF. Complete variable domain (other parts from reference TRBV7-9 and TRBJ2-7): DTGVSQNPRHKITKRGQNVTFRCDPISEHNRLYWYRQTLGQGPEFLTYFQNEAQLEKSRLLSDRFSAERPKGSFSTLEIQRTEQGDSAMYLCASSPPGTVEQYFGPGTRLTVT.